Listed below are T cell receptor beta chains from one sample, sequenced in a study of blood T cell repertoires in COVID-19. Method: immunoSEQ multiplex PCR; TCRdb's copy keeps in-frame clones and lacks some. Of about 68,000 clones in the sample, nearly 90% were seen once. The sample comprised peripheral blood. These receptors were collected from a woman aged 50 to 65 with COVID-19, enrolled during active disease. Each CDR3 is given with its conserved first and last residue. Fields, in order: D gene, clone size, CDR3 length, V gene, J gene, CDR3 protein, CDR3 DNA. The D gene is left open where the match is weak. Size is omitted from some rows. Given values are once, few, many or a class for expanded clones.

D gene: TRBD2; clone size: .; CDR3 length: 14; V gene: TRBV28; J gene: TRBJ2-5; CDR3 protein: CASRPSGILETQYF; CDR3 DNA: TGTGCCAGCAGGCCTAGCGGGATACTAGAGACCCAGTACTTC
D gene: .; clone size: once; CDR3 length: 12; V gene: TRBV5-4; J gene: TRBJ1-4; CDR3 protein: CASSLGSEKLFF; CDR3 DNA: TGTGCCAGCAGCTTAGGGAGCGAAAAACTGTTTTTT
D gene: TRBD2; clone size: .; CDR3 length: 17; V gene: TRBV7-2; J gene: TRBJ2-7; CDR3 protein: CASSLATSGILSYEQYF; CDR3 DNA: TGTGCCAGCAGCTTAGCGACTAGCGGGATCCTATCCTACGAGCAGTACTTC
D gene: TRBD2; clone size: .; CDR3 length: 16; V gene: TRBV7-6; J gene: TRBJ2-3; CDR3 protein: CASSLGTSGSTDTQYF; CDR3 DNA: TGTGCCAGCAGCTTAGGGACTAGCGGTAGCACAGATACGCAGTATTTT
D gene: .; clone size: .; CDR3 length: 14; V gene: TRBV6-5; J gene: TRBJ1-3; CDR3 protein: CASSYGRAGNTIYF; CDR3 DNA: TGTGCCAGCAGTTACGGCAGGGCTGGAAACACCATATATTTT
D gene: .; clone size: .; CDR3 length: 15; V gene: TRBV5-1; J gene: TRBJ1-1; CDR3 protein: CASSLENQGYTEAFF; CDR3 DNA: TGCGCCAGCAGCTTGGAAAATCAGGGGTACACTGAAGCTTTCTTT
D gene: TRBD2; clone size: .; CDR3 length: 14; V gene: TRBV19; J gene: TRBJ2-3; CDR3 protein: CASSIVAGGDTQYF; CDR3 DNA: TGTGCCAGTAGTATAGTAGCGGGAGGGGATACGCAGTATTTT
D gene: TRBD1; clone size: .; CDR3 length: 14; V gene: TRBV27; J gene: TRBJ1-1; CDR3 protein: CASRVGTGGTEAFF; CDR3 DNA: TGTGCCAGTCGCGTCGGTACAGGGGGCACTGAAGCTTTCTTT
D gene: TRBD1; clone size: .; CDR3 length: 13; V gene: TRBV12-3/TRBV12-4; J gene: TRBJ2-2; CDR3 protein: CASSLPTGVELFF; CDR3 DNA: TGTGCCAGCAGTTTACCGACAGGGGTCGAGCTGTTTTTT
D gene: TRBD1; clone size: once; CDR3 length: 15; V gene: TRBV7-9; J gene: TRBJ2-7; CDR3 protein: CASQIAGGNPHEQYF; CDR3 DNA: TGTGCCAGCCAAATAGCAGGGGGCAACCCCCACGAGCAGTACTTC
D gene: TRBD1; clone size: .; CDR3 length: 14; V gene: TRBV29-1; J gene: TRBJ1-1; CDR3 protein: CSATGQGSNTEAFF; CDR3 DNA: TGCAGCGCCACGGGACAGGGATCGAACACTGAAGCTTTCTTT
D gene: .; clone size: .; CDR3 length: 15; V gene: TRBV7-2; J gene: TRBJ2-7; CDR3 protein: CASSSSTGVPGEQYF; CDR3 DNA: TGTGCCAGCAGCTCATCGACCGGGGTTCCGGGGGAGCAGTACTTC
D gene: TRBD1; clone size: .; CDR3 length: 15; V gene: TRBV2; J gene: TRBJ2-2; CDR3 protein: CASNTGQANTGELFF; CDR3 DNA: TGTGCCAGCAACACAGGACAGGCGAACACCGGGGAGCTGTTTTTT
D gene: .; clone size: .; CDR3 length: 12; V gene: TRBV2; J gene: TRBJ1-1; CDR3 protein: CDKQGWSTEAFF; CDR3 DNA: TGTGACAAACAGGGATGGAGCACTGAAGCTTTCTTT
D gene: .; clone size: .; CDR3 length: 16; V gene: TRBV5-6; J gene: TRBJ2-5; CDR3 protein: CASSLYGGGLQETQYF; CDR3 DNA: TGTGCCAGCAGCTTGTATGGAGGGGGCTTACAAGAGACCCAGTACTTC
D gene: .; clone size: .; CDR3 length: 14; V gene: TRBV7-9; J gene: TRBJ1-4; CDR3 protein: CASTSGQVNEKLFF; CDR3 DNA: TGTGCCAGCACCTCGGGACAAGTTAATGAAAAACTGTTTTTT
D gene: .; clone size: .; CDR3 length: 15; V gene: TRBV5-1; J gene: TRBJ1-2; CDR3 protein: CASSPAQLTNYGYTF; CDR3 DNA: TGCGCCAGCAGCCCGGCACAGCTAACTAACTATGGCTACACCTTC
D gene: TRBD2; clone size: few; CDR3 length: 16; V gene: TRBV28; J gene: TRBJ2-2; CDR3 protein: CASSLRTSGNTGELFF; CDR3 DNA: TGTGCCAGCAGTTTAAGGACTAGCGGGAACACCGGGGAGCTGTTTTTT
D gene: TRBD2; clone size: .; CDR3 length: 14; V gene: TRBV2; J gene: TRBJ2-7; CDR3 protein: CASRRLAGGDEQYF; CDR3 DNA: TGTGCCAGCAGGCGACTAGCGGGAGGTGACGAGCAGTACTTC
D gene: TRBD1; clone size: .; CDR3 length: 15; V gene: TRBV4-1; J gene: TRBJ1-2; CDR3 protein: CASNPLFGTGVGYTF; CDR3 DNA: TGCGCCAGCAATCCCCTGTTCGGGACAGGGGTTGGCTACACCTTC
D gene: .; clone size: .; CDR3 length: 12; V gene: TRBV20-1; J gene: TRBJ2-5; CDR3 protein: CSASSPVETQYF; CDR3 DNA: TGCAGTGCTAGTAGCCCCGTAGAGACCCAGTACTTC
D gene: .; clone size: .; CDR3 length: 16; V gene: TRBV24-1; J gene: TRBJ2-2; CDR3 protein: CATSDLGRGADGELFF; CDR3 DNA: TGTGCCACCAGTGATTTGGGCAGGGGAGCTGACGGGGAGCTGTTTTTT
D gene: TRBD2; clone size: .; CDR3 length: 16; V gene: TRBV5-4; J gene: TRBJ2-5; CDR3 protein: CASSGGESGPSGTQYF; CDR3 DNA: TGTGCCAGCAGCGGGGGGGAGTCGGGGCCCAGTGGGACCCAGTACTTC
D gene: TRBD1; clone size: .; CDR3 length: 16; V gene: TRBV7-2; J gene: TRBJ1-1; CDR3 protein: CASSSDRVRAFTEAFF; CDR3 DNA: TGTGCCAGCAGCTCAGACAGGGTAAGGGCGTTCACTGAAGCTTTCTTT
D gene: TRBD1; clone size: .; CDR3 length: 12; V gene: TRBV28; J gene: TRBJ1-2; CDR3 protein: CASKDRVGGYTF; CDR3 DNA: TGTGCCAGCAAGGACAGGGTAGGAGGCTACACCTTC
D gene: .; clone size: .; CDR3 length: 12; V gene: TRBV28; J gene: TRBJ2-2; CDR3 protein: CAAKFSGGELFF; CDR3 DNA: TGTGCCGCCAAGTTCAGTGGCGGGGAGCTGTTTTTT
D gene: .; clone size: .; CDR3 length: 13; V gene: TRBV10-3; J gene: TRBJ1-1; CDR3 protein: CAISDRDYNDAFF; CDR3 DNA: TGTGCCATCAGTGACAGGGATTATAACGACGCTTTCTTT
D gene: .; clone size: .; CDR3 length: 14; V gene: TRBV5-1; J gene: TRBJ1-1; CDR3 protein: CASSLQRAGTEAFF; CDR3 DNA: TGCGCCAGCAGCTTGCAGAGGGCGGGCACTGAAGCTTTCTTT
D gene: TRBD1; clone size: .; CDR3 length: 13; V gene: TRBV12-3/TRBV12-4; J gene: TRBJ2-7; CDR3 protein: CASSSTGFGEQYF; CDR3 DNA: TGTGCCAGCAGTTCGACAGGGTTTGGCGAGCAGTACTTC
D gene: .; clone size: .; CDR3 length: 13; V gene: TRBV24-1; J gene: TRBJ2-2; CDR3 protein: CATSGAYPGELFF; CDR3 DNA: TGTGCCACCAGTGGAGCGTATCCCGGGGAGCTGTTTTTT
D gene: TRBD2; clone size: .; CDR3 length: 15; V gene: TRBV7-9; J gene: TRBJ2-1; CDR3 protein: CASSPRLLAGDEQFF; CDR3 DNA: TGTGCCAGCAGCCCACGACTACTAGCGGGAGACGAGCAGTTCTTC
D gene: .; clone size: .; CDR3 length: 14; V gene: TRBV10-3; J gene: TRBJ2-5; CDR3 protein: CAISRLQGTETQYF; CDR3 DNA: TGTGCCATCAGTAGATTACAGGGAACCGAGACCCAGTACTTC
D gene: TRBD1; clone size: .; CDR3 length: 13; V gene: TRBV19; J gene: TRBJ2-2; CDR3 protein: CAGGTGNTGELFF; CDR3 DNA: TGTGCCGGCGGGACAGGGAACACCGGGGAGCTGTTTTTT
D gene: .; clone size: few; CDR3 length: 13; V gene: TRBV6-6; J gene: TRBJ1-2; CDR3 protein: CASSLTEVYGYTF; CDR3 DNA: TGTGCCAGCAGTCTCACAGAAGTTTATGGCTACACCTTC
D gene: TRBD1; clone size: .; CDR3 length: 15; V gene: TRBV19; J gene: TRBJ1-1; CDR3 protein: CASSISLDRATEAFF; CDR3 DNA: TGTGCCAGTAGTATATCTCTGGACAGGGCAACTGAAGCTTTCTTT
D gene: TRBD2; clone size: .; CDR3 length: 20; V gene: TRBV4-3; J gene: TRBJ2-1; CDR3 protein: CASSTPGQGETSGRDNEQFF; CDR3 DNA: TGCGCCAGCAGCACGCCGGGACAGGGAGAGACTAGCGGGAGGGACAATGAGCAGTTCTTC
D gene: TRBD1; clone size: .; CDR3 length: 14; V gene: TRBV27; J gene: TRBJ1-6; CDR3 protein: CASSLQGAGSPLHF; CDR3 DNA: TGTGCCAGCAGTTTACAGGGGGCAGGTTCACCCCTCCACTTT
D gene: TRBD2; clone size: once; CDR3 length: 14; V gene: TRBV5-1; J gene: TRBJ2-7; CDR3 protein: CASSLGGRVYEQYF; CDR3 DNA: TGCGCCAGCAGCTTGGGCGGGAGGGTGTACGAGCAGTACTTC
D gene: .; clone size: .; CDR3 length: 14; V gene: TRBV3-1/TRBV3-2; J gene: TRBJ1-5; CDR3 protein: CASSRGHSNQPQHF; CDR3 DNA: TGTGCCAGCAGCCGGGGGCATAGCAATCAGCCCCAGCATTTT
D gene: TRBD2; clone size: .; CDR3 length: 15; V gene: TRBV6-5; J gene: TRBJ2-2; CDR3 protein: CASTSLGGGTGELFF; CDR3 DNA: TGTGCCAGCACCTCTCTCGGGGGGGGCACCGGGGAGCTGTTTTTT
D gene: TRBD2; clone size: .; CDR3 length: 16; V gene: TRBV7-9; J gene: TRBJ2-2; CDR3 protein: CASSSGLAGNTGELFF; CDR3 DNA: TGTGCCAGCAGCTCGGGACTAGCGGGGAACACCGGGGAGCTGTTTTTT
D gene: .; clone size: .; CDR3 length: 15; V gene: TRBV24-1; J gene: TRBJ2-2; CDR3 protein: CATSDQGQNTGELFF; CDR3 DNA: TGTGCCACCAGTGACCAGGGACAAAACACCGGGGAGCTGTTTTTT
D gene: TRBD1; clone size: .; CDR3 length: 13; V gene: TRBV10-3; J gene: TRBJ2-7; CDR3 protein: CATNRDRGYEQYF; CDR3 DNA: TGTGCCACCAACCGGGACAGGGGCTACGAGCAGTACTTC
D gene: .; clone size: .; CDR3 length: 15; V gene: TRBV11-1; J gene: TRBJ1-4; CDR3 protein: CASSSDGATNEKLFF; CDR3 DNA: TGTGCCAGCAGCTCGGACGGGGCAACTAATGAAAAACTGTTTTTT
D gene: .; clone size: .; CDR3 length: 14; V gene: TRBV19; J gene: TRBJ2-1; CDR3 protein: CASMDSDSYNEQFF; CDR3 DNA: TGTGCCAGTATGGATAGCGACTCCTACAATGAGCAGTTCTTC
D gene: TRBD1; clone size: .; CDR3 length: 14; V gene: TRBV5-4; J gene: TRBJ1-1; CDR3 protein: CASTRGTSNTEAFF; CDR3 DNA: TGTGCCAGCACCAGGGGGACCTCGAACACTGAAGCTTTCTTT
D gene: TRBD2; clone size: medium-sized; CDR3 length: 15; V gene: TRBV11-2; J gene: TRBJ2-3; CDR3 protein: CASSTSGRAIDTQYF; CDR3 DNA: TGTGCCAGCAGCACTAGCGGGAGGGCCATCGATACGCAGTATTTT
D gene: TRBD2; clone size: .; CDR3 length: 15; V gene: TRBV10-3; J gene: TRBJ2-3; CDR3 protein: CAISVAGPGTDTQYF; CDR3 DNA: TGTGCCATCAGTGTAGCGGGACCGGGCACAGATACGCAGTATTTT
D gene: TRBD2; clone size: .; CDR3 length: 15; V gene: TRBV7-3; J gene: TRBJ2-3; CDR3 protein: CASSLRLAGAPTQYF; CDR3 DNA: TGTGCCAGCAGCCTGCGACTAGCGGGAGCTCCCACGCAGTATTTT
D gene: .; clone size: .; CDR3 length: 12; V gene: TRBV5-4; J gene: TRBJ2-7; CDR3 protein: CASSLIRDEQYF; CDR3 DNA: TGTGCCAGCAGCTTGATTCGAGACGAGCAGTACTTC
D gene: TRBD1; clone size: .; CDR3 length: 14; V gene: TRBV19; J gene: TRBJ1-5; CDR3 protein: CASRPGQGAQPQHF; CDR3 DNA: TGTGCCAGTAGACCGGGACAGGGGGCTCAGCCCCAGCATTTT
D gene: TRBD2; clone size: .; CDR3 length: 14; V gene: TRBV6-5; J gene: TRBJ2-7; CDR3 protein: CASRLLAGGYEQYF; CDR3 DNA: TGTGCCAGCAGGCTACTAGCGGGAGGCTACGAGCAGTACTTC
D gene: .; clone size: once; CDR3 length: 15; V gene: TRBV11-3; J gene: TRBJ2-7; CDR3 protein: CASSLGAGVIYEQYF; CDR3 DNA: TGTGCCAGCAGCTTAGGAGCAGGTGTAATTTACGAGCAGTACTTC
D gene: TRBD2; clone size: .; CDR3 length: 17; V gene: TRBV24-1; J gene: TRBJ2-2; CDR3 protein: CATSESGGLAGTGELFF; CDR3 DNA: TGTGCCACCAGTGAAAGTGGGGGACTAGCGGGAACCGGGGAGCTGTTTTTT